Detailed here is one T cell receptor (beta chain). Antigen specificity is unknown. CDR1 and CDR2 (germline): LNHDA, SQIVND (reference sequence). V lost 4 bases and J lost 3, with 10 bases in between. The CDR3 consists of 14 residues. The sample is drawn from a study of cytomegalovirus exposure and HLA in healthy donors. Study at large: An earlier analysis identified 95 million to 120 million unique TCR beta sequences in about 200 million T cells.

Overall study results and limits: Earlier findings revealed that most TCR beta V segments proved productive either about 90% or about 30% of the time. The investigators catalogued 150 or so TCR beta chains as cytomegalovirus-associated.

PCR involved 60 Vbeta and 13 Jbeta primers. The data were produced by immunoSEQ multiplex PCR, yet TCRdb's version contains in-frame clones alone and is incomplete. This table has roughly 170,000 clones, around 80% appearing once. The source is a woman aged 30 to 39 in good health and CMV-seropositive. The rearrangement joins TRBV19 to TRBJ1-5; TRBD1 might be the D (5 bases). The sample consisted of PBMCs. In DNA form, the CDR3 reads TGTGCCAGTAGTAGACAGCCGTACAATCAGCCCCAGCATTTT. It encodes CASSRQPYNQPQHF. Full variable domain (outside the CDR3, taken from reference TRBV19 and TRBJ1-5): DGGITQSPKYLFRKEGQNVTLSCEQNLNHDAMYWYRQDPGQGLRLIYYSQIVNDFQKGDIAEGYSVSREKKESFPLTVTSAQKNPTAFYLCASSRQPYNQPQHFGDGTRLSIL.